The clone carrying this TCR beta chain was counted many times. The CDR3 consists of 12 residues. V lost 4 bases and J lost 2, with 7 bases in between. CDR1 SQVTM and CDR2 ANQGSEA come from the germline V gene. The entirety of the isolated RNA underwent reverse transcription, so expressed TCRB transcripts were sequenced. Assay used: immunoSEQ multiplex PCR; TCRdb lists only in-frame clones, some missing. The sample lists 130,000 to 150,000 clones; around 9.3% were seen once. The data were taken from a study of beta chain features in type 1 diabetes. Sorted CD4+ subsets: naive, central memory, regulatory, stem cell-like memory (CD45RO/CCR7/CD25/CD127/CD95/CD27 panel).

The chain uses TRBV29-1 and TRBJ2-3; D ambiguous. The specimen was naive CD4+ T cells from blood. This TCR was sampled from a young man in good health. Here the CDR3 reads CSVGLVTDTQYF. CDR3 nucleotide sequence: TGCAGCGTTGGATTAGTCACAGATACGCAGTATTTT.